The 21 T cell receptor beta chains presented below share a single source sample, sequenced in a study of control samples from healthy donors and cancer patients. The table came from immunoSEQ multiplex PCR; TCRdb's copy has only in-frame clones and leaves some out. The profile covers around 150,000 clones, with 96% appearing a single time and approximately 0.93% taken by the ten largest. Sequencing input: blood. Receptors were obtained from a woman aged 25 to 45 in good health.

The chain links TRBV13 to TRBJ2-7; 7 nucleotides match TRBD1. CDR3 size: 14 residues. Looked up from germline, CDR1 is PRHDT and CDR2 is FYEKMQ (reference sequence). Losses at the gene ends were 4 bases for V and 1 base for J; bases not matched to a gene: 4. The CDR3 is CASSSGTVSYEQYF. CDR3 in DNA: TGTGCCAGCAGCTCCGGGACAGTATCCTACGAGCAGTACTTC.

The genes are TRBV9 and TRBJ1-1, with 8 bases identical to TRBD1. Unmatched junction bases numbered 4, after V lost 0 bases and J lost 6 bases. CDR3 size: 14 residues. Germline CDR1 is SGDLS and CDR2 is YYNGEE. This CDR3 is CASSVVDRGPEAFF. CDR3 bases: TGTGCCAGCAGCGTAGTAGACAGGGGCCCTGAAGCTTTCTTT.

The chain is built from TRBV6-4 and TRBJ1-2; D possibly corresponds to TRBD1 (5 bases). Germline V gives CDR1 MRHNA, CDR2 SNTAGT. Trimming stripped 2 bases from V and 3 bases from J, with 22 bases between. The CDR3 totals 18 residues. The CDR3 sequence is CASSDTPRSRTKDYGYTF. In nucleotides, the CDR3 is TGTGCCAGCAGTGACACCCCCCGCTCCCGGACAAAGGACTATGGCTACACCTTC.

V and J are TRBV30 and TRBJ1-1, with D unresolved. The CDR3 runs to 13 residues. Germline assignment: CDR1 GTSNPN and CDR2 SVGIG (reference sequence). The germline V and J ends were trimmed by 2 bases and 5 bases, with 12 bases remaining between them. This CDR3 is CAWSSSGRTEAFF. For the CDR3, the DNA is TGTGCCTGGAGTTCCAGTGGGAGGACTGAAGCTTTCTTT.

This clone was counted a single time. The gene calls are TRBV4-2 and TRBJ2-5, with TRBD2 identical over 14 bases. Germline loops: CDR1 LGHNA, CDR2 YNFKEQ. The CDR3 consists of 18 residues. Unmatched junction bases numbered 7, after V lost 0 bases and J lost 4 bases. The CDR3 reads CASSQDWWTSGRIETQYF. The CDR3 region has the DNA TGTGCCAGCAGCCAAGATTGGTGGACTAGCGGGAGGATAGAGACCCAGTACTTC.

This sequence joins TRBV6-1 and TRBJ2-1; TRBD2 matches 8 bases. V dropped 2 bases and J dropped 0; count of bases not matched to a gene: 3. CDR3 length: 16 amino acids. The germline CDR1 and CDR2 sequences are MNHNS and SASEGT. In nucleotides, the CDR3 is TGTGCCAGCAGTGAACTAGCGGGTCTCTCCTACAATGAGCAGTTCTTC. Residues: CASSELAGLSYNEQFF.

Comment on this clone: At one end, the junction sequence differs from germline, possibly due to a read error. The genes are TRBV2 and TRBJ1-1; TRBD1 might be the D (6 bases). The CDR3 sequence is 10 residues long. Germline V lookup: CDR1 SNHLY, CDR2 FYNNEI. Here the CDR3 DNA reads TGTGCCAGCAGAACGACCGGGACACGCTTT. Translating gives CASRTTGTRF.

This clone is a singleton in its sample. The chain carries TRBV6-5 and TRBJ2-3, with 7 positions matching TRBD1. Germline CDR1 MNHEY, CDR2 SVGAGI. J was trimmed by 8 bases and V by 10 bases; bases with no gene match: 18. The CDR3 is 15 residues long. CDR3 nucleotide sequence: TGTGCCACCGCTCGGACAGGCCCTCTTCCCGGTACGCAGTATTTT. The encoded protein is CATARTGPLPGTQYF.

This chain uses TRBV6-6 with TRBJ1-3, with D hard to call. V lost 5 bases to trimming and J lost 4 bases, with 18 bases between them. The CDR3 runs to 16 residues. CDR1 and CDR2 (germline): MNHNY, SVGAGI (reference sequence). The CDR3 nucleotides are TGTGCCAGCAGTCGAAGGACTAACTTAGAGGGAAACACCATATATTTT. Its protein is CASSRRTNLEGNTIYF.

This clone was picked up one time. V usage is TRBV5-4 and J usage is TRBJ1-1; D remains unclear. CDR1 is SGHNT, CDR2 YYREEE, per germline (reference sequence). Trimming stripped 0 bases from V and 4 bases from J, with 10 bases between. The CDR3 covers 14 residues. CDR3 sequence reads: CASSLADGVTEAFF. The CDR3 DNA sequence: TGTGCCAGCAGCTTGGCGGATGGAGTCACTGAAGCTTTCTTT.

This chain links TRBV9 with TRBJ1-3; D unclear. V gave up 4 bases and J gave up 1 base, with 9 bases separating them. CDR1 is SGDLS and CDR2 is YYNGEE in the germline V gene. There are 14 residues in the CDR3. The CDR3: CASSPRQSGNTIYF. Here the CDR3 DNA reads TGTGCCAGCAGCCCACGGCAATCTGGAAACACCATATATTTT.

The rearrangement links TRBV25-1 to TRBJ2-7, with 9 bases aligning to TRBD1. The ends lost 3 bases at V and 6 bases at J; junction bases unmatched: 6. The CDR3 is 14 residues long. Per germline, CDR1 MGHDK and CDR2 SYGVNS. Here the CDR3 reads CASSEGGTGSEQYF. CDR3 in DNA: TGTGCCAGCAGTGAGGGCGGGACAGGGAGCGAGCAGTACTTC.

This rearrangement joins TRBV6-5 to TRBJ1-4; TRBD1 matches at 8 bases. The CDR3 is 15 amino acids. Germline-derived CDR1 and CDR2 are MNHEY and SVGAGI. J was trimmed by 4 bases and V by 6 bases; bases with no gene match: 7. The CDR3 DNA sequence: TGTGCCAGCAGACCCACAGGGGGACTTAATGAAAAACTGTTTTTT. This translates into CASRPTGGLNEKLFF.

The genes are TRBV7-8 and TRBJ2-7; D perhaps matches TRBD1 (6 bases). The CDR3 length is 16 residues. The V and J ends lost 5 bases and 2 bases respectively, with 19 bases between them. The V gene's germline CDR1 is SGHVS and CDR2 FQNEAQ. This CDR3 reads CASSPYGIGQTYEQYF. CDR3 bases: TGTGCCAGCAGCCCGTACGGTATTGGACAGACCTACGAGCAGTACTTC.

This chain connects TRBV5-6 to TRBJ1-1, with 8 bases matching TRBD1. CDR1 SGHDT and CDR2 YYEEEE come from the germline V gene. Trimming removed 1 base from V and 2 bases from J; junction bases left unmatched: 13. This CDR3 has 18 residues. The CDR3 region is CASSLIVPRTGTNTEAFF. CDR3 nucleotides: TGTGCCAGCAGCTTGATTGTCCCAAGGACAGGGACAAACACTGAAGCTTTCTTT.

J is TRBJ1-4 and V is TRBV6-1, with D hard to call. Deletions cut 3 bases from V and 8 bases from J, with 4 bases between. CDR1 is MNHNS and CDR2 is SASEGT in the germline V gene. The CDR3 has 11 residues. CDR3 residues: CASSDSEKLFF. The CDR3 DNA reads as TGTGCCAGCAGTGACAGCGAAAAACTGTTTTTT.

V gene TRBV2 combines with J gene TRBJ2-3; D possibly corresponds to TRBD2 (6 bases). V lost 10 bases to trimming and J lost 2 bases, with 19 bases between them. Germline CDR1 and CDR2: SNHLY and FYNNEI. CDR3 length: 15 amino acids. CDR3 in DNA: TGTGCCACTCAACTAGCACGCTATCCCACAGATACGCAGTATTTT. The encoded protein is CATQLARYPTDTQYF.

J is TRBJ1-1 and V is TRBV7-8; D is uncertain. CDR1 is SGHVS, CDR2 FQNEAQ, per germline. Trimming left V 5 bases short and J 4 bases short, with 14 bases between. The CDR3 spans 14 residues. The CDR3 nucleotides are TGTGCCAGCAGCCGCGATTCAGCGACCACTGAAGCTTTCTTT. Amino acids: CASSRDSATTEAFF.

This sequence joins TRBV5-1 and TRBJ1-1; D is unclear. The germline V gene encodes CDR1 SGHRS and CDR2 YFSETQ. V gave up 2 bases and J gave up 5 bases, with 10 bases separating them. The CDR3 extends over 13 amino acids. The CDR3 reads CASSLPGKTEAFF. The DNA of the CDR3 is TGCGCCAGCAGCTTACCGGGGAAGACTGAAGCTTTCTTT.

The gene calls are TRBV19 and TRBJ1-6, with unresolved D. The CDR3 is made up of 15 amino acids. Germline CDR1 LNHDA, CDR2 SQIVND (reference sequence). Deletions cut 7 bases from V and 1 base from J, with 11 bases between. The CDR3 DNA reads as TGTGCCAGTACCAGTAGTATGTCCTATAATTCACCCCTCCACTTT. This codes for CASTSSMSYNSPLHF.

The chain combines TRBV7-9 with TRBJ2-1; 11 bases are shared with TRBD1. The ends lost 5 bases at V and 5 bases at J; junction bases unmatched: 5. CDR3 length equals 15 residues. Germline-derived CDR1 and CDR2 are SEHNR and FQNEAQ (reference sequence). The CDR3: CASSVDRGLNNEQFF. CDR3 coding DNA: TGTGCCAGCAGCGTGGACAGGGGGCTAAACAATGAGCAGTTCTTC.